These 18 T cell receptor beta chains share one sample of origin, sequenced in a study of post-analysis software for immune sequencing data (dated by TCRdb to the mid-2010s). What the research found in general, with its limitations: Patients showed significantly higher frequencies than controls for a few TRBV segments, among them TRBV5-6, TRBV5-1 and TRBV20-1.

The antigens of these receptors remain unknown. Library construction relied on PCR. The sequencing machine was an Illumina HiSeq 2500. To reduce PCR and sequencing biases, unique molecular identifiers were built into the TCR beta cDNA libraries. Clones were called with MiXCR by TCRdb after fastp trimmed the public reads at Q25, and only in-frame beta chains were retained. When rows share a CDR3 protein, they turn into one entry using the most common DNA and genes. For this sample the table gives about 770,000 distinct CDR3 sequences, of which 35% to 55% were detected only once. The ten largest account for approximately 4.4% of the sample. Input material: blood. These TCRs come from a girl aged 5 to 17 with multiple sclerosis.

This clonotype showed up many times. J is TRBJ1-2 and V is TRBV12-3 or TRBV12-4; the D gene is possibly TRBD1 (5 bases). Trimming cost V 3 bases and J 3 bases, with 11 bases left between them. The CDR3 consists of 14 residues. CDR3 DNA: TGTGCCAGCAGTTTGGGCAGGGATTACTATGGCTACACCTTC. This gives the protein CASSLGRDYYGYTF.

This clonotype was counted only a few times. CDR3 amino acids: CSATRAGEQYF. CDR3 DNA: TGCAGTGCCACTCGGGCGGGTGAGCAGTACTTC. The V call is TRBV20-1, the J call TRBJ2-4; a possible D gene is TRBD2 (5 bases). CDR1 and CDR2 (germline): DFQATT, SNEGSKA (reference sequence). The CDR3 has 11 residues. Trimming took 6 bases from V and 13 from J, leaving 16 bases between them.

Remarks on this clonotype: No conserved phenylalanine or tryptophan ends this CDR3, so it is likely a read error. The V and J genes are TRBV15 and TRBJ2-1; D is possibly TRBD1 (5 bases). This CDR3 is built from 12 residues. Deletions cut 1 base from V and 8 bases from J, with 6 bases between. Per germline, CDR1 LNHNV and CDR2 YYDKDF (reference sequence). As DNA, the CDR3 is TGTGCCACCAGCAGAGTACAGGATGAGCAGTTCTAC. Its translation is CATSRVQDEQFY.

V gene TRBV11-1 combines with J gene TRBJ1-1; a possible D gene is TRBD1 (6 bases). Germline CDR1 reads SGHAT; CDR2 reads FQDESV (reference sequence). Trimming took off 0 bases at V and 3 bases at J, with 11 bases between the two ends. The CDR3 totals 15 residues. DNA for the CDR3: TGTGCCAGCAGCTTAGCTGCGGGGGCTTACACTGAAGCTTTCTTT. It translates to CASSLAAGAYTEAFF.

The rearrangement links TRBV27 to TRBJ2-5; 10 bases line up with TRBD1. CDR1 and CDR2 from the germline V gene are MNHEY and SMNVEV (reference sequence). There are 16 residues in the CDR3. The V segment lost 5 bases and the J segment 4 bases; nucleotides outside the gene matches: 10. The CDR3 sequence is CASSAGTGALGETQYF. As DNA, the CDR3 is TGTGCCAGCAGTGCCGGGACAGGGGCCCTCGGAGAGACCCAGTACTTC.

The chain links TRBV28 to TRBJ1-1; D unclear. The CDR3 spans 13 residues. Germline loops: CDR1 MDHEN, CDR2 SYDVKM. V gave up 6 bases and J gave up 2 bases, with 10 bases separating them. In nucleotides, the CDR3 is TGTGCCAGCAGCAAAGGACTTAACACTGAAGCTTTCTTT. Encoded protein: CASSKGLNTEAFF.

This clonotype has a handful of counts. The V and J genes are TRBV10-3 and TRBJ2-7; 8 bases map to TRBD2. Germline V gene sequence: CDR1 ENHRY, CDR2 SYGVKD. The ends lost 10 bases at V and 5 bases at J; junction bases unmatched: 10. The CDR3 has 13 amino acids. The CDR3 region is CATAGGRRDEQYF. Here the CDR3 DNA reads TGTGCCACCGCGGGAGGCAGAAGGGACGAGCAGTACTTC.

This clonotype was observed many times. DNA of the CDR3: TGCGCCAGCAGCATAGCGGGAGGTGACAATGAGCAGTTCTTC. Protein sequence: CASSIAGGDNEQFF. The rearrangement joins TRBV5-1 to TRBJ2-1, with 10 bases matching TRBD2. The V and J ends lost 4 bases and 5 bases, in that order; junction bases with no gene match: 3. This CDR3 comprises 14 residues. CDR1 SGHRS and CDR2 YFSETQ come from the germline V gene. The variable domain in full, completed from reference TRBV5-1 and TRBJ2-1, reads KAGVTQTPRYLIKTRGQQVTLSCSPISGHRSVSWYQQTPGQGLQFLFEYFSETQRNKGNFPGRFSGRQFSNSRSEMNVSTLELGDSALYLCASSIAGGDNEQFFGPGTRLTVL.

The chain links TRBV9 to TRBJ2-1; possible D gene TRBD1, 7 bases. Per the germline V gene, CDR1 is SGDLS and CDR2 is YYNGEE. This CDR3 comprises 15 residues. Trimming cost V 4 bases and J 8 bases, with 19 bases left between them. The CDR3 DNA sequence: TGTGCCAGCAGCCCGCGGGACAGTTACTCGGATGAGCAGTTCTTC. Translation: CASSPRDSYSDEQFF.

The V call is TRBV7-9, the J call TRBJ1-2, with a possible D match to TRBD1 (5 bases). Looked up from germline, CDR1 is SEHNR and CDR2 is FQNEAQ (reference sequence). The CDR3 spans 13 residues. Trimming took off 0 bases at V and 7 bases at J, with 9 bases between the two ends. CDR3 nucleotides: TGTGCCAGCAGCTTAGCGGACGGGGGTGGCTACACCTTC. Its translation: CASSLADGGGYTF.

CDR3 coding DNA: TGTGCCAGCAGCGTAGCCACCCCTCTTAGGACTCAAGAGACCCAGTACTTC. Its translation: CASSVATPLRTQETQYF. The chain is built from TRBV9 and TRBJ2-4; maybe TRBD2 (5 bases). The J call may be mistaken, given a closer DNA end match to TRBJ2-5. From germline, CDR1 is SGDLS and CDR2 YYNGEE. The CDR3 loop spans 17 amino acids.

This clonotype was observed a few times. The V call is TRBV4-3, the J call TRBJ2-7, with TRBD2 as a possible D gene (6 bases). From germline, CDR1 is LGHNA and CDR2 YSLEER. The CDR3 spans 15 residues. V was cut by 0 bases and J by 2 bases, with 11 bases left in between. This CDR3 is CASSQDRRGPYEQYF. The DNA of the CDR3 is TGCGCCAGCAGCCAAGATCGGCGGGGTCCCTACGAGCAGTACTTC.

The rearrangement links TRBV24-1 to TRBJ1-2, with 9 bases lining up with TRBD1. V lost 3 bases and J lost 4; bases outside the gene matches: 2. From germline, CDR1 is KGHDR and CDR2 SFDVKD. CDR3 length equals 14 residues. Here the CDR3 reads CATSDQDRGYGYTF. DNA of the CDR3: TGTGCCACCAGTGATCAGGACAGGGGCTATGGCTACACCTTC.

This clonotype appeared a few times. V and J are TRBV2 and TRBJ2-4, with TRBD1 matching 9 bases. The last part of the DNA fits TRBJ2-7 better; the J call may be wrong. There are 15 residues in the CDR3. Germline values: CDR1 SNHLY, CDR2 FYNNEI. This CDR3 reads CASSARGTGPYEQYF. CDR3 nucleotide sequence: TGTGCCAGCAGTGCCCGCGGGACAGGGCCCTACGAGCAGTACTTC.

CDR3 protein: CASRDPGQGAGDEQFF. CDR3 DNA sequence: TGTGCCAGCAGGGATCCGGGACAGGGGGCCGGCGATGAGCAGTTCTTC. This chain links TRBV7-3 with TRBJ2-1, with 12 bases matching TRBD1. CDR1 is SGHTA, CDR2 FQGTGA, per germline. The CDR3 has 16 amino acids. V lost 6 bases, J lost 8 bases, and 11 bases stayed unmatched.

This rearrangement joins TRBV15 to TRBJ2-7; D is perhaps TRBD1 (5 bases). The CDR3 is 16 amino acids. Germline V gives CDR1 LNHNV, CDR2 YYDKDF (reference sequence). Trimming removed 2 bases from V and 6 bases from J, with 20 bases in between. CDR3 coding DNA: TGTGCCACCAGCAGACATCTAAGGGGTGACCGTATCGAGCAGTACTTC. Residues: CATSRHLRGDRIEQYF.

The rearrangement uses TRBV7-3 and TRBJ2-1; no definite D call. The V end lost 3 bases, the J end lost 8 bases, and 8 bases lay between the germline ends. The CDR3 runs to 12 residues. CDR1 and CDR2 (germline): SGHTA, FQGTGA. The DNA for the CDR3 is TGTGCCAGCAGCTTCATAGGAGATGAGCAGTTCTTC. Translating gives CASSFIGDEQFF. Based on the CDR3 plus reference TRBV7-3 and TRBJ2-1, the full variable domain is GAGVSQTPSNKVTEKGKYVELRCDPISGHTALYWYRQSLGQGPEFLIYFQGTGAADDSGLPNDRFFAVRPEGSVSTLKIQRTERGDSAVYLCASSFIGDEQFFGPGTRLTVL.

This clonotype has only a few counts. CDR3 residues: CASSFWQGNQPQHF. The CDR3 region has the DNA TGTGCCAGCAGTTTCTGGCAGGGCAATCAGCCCCAGCATTTT. The V call is TRBV12-3 or TRBV12-4, the J call TRBJ1-5; D unclear. This CDR3 contains 14 residues. The V gene lost 3 bases and the J gene lost 2 bases, with 8 bases spanning the gap.